This T cell receptor beta chain was found in a study of OX40 agonist ivuxolimab in advanced cancers. The study's findings and limits: CD4+ and CD8+ blood T cells expanded clonally by week 6 at 0.1 to 3.0 mg/kg.

Autoimmune disease history or systemic immunosuppression barred patients. The CDR3 runs 12 residues. V lost 5 bases and J 11 bases, leaving 10 bases between the germline ends. Germline CDR1 reads SEHNR; CDR2 reads FQNEAQ (reference sequence). In the case of this clone: Its antigen is undetermined.

Using immunoSEQ multiplex PCR, the repertoire was profiled, and TCRdb retains in-frame clones only, with some absent. The top ten clones hold 2.5% to 3% of a sample with 70,000 to 95,000 clones, just over 85% of them seen once. The chain uses TRBV7-9 and TRBJ1-6; D is perhaps TRBD1 (5 bases). The starting material was CD4+ or CD8+ T cells sorted from blood, obtained in a trial of the OX40 agonist ivuxolimab. The sequence derives from an adult with an advanced solid tumor such as melanoma, head and neck, liver or kidney cancer. The CDR3 DNA reads as TGTGCCAGCAGCCCGGGGCCCCCACCCCTCCACTTT. Translated: CASSPGPPPLHF.